This TCR beta chain was identified during a study of cytomegalovirus exposure and HLA in healthy donors. Trimming left V 5 bases short and J 5 bases short, with 10 bases between. The CDR3 totals 13 residues. Germline assignment: CDR1 SGHNT and CDR2 YENEEA. Measured with immunoSEQ multiplex PCR; TCRdb has only the in-frame clones, and not every one. The table has roughly 130,000 clones, about nine tenths seen once. To note about this clone: Antigen unknown.

General study findings and limits: First-cohort TCR clusters were later found to tend to co-occur in the approximately 110 validation repertoires. Whilst most TCR sequences proved rare, a subset of public TCRs occurred across many donors. The classifier reportedly diagnosed cytomegalovirus status with high sensitivity and specificity. The listing of about 150 TCR beta chains classed them as cytomegalovirus-associated.

This chain joins TRBV11-3 and TRBJ2-1, with D tentatively TRBD2 (6 bases). What was sequenced was PBMCs. This sequence was found in a young man in good health and CMV-seronegative. This chain's CDR3 is CASSPRRDNEQFF. As DNA, the CDR3 is TGTGCCAGCAGCCCACGGAGGGACAATGAGCAGTTCTTC.